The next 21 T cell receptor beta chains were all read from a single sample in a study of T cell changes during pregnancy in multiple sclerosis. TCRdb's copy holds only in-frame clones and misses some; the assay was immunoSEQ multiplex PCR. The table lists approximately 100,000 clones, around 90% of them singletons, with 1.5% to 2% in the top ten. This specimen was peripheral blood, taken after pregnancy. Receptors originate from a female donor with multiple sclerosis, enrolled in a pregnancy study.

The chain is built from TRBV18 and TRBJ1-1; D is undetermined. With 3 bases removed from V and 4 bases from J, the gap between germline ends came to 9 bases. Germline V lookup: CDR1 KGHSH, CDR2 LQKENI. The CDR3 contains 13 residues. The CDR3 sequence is CASSPKQTTEAFF. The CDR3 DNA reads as TGTGCCAGCTCACCGAAACAGACCACTGAAGCTTTCTTT.

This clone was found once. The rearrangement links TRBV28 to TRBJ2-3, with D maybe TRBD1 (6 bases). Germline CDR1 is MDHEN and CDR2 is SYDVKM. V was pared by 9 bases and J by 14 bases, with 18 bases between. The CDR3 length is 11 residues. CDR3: CASLLQGGLYF. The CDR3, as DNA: TGTGCCAGTTTATTACAGGGCGGTCTGTATTTT.

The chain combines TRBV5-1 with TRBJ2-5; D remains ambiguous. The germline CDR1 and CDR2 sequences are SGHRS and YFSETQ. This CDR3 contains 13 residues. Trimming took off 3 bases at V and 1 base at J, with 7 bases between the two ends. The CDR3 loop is CASSYSVQETQYF. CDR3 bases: TGCGCCAGCAGCTACAGTGTCCAAGAGACCCAGTACTTC.

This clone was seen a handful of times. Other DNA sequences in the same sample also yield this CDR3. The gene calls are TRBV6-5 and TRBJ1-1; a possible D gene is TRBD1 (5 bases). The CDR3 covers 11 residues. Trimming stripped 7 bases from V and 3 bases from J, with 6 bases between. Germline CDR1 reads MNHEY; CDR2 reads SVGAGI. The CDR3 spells CASTRDTEAFF. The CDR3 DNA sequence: TGTGCCAGCACCAGGGACACTGAAGCTTTCTTT.

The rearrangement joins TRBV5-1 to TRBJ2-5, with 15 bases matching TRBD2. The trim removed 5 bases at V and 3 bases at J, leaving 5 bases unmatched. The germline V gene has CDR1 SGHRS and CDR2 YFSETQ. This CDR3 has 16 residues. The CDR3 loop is CASRRGLAGGEETQYF. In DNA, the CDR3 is TGCGCCAGCAGACGGGGACTAGCGGGGGGCGAAGAGACCCAGTACTTC.

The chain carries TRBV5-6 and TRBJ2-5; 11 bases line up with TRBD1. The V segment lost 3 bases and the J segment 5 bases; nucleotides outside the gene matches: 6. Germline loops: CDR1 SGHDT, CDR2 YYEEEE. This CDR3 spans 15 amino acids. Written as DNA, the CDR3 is TGTGCCAGCAGCTCCGGACAGGGGGCATCGGAGACCCAGTACTTC. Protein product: CASSSGQGASETQYF.

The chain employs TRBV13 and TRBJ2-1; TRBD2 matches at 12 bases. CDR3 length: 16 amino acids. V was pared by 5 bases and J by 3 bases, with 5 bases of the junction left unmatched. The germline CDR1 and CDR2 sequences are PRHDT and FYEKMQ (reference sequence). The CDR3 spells CASSHRTSGVYNEQFF. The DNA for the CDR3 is TGTGCCAGCAGCCACCGGACTAGCGGGGTCTACAATGAGCAGTTCTTC.

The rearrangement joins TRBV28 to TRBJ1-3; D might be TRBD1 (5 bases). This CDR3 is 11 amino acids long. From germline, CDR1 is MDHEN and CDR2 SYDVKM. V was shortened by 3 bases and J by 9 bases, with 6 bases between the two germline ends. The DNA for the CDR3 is TGTGCCAGCAGTTTCGGGGGCACCATATATTTT. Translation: CASSFGGTIYF.

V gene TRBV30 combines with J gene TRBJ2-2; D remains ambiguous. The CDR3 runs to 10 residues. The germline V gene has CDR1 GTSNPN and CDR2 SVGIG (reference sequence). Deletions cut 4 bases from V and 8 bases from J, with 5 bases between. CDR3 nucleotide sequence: TGTGCCTGGAAAGCGGGGGAGCTGTTTTTT. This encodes CAWKAGELFF.

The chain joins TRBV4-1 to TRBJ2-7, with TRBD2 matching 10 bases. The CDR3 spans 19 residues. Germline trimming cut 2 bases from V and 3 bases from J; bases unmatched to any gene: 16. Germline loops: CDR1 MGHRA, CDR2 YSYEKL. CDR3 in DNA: TGCGCCAGCAGCCAAACCCACACCCGGGGGACTAGCGTCTTCTACGAGCAGTACTTC. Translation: CASSQTHTRGTSVFYEQYF.

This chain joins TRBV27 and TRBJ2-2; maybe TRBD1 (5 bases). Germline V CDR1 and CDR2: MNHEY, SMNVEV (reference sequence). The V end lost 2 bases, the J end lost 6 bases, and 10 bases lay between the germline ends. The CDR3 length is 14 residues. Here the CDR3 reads CASSLVAGSGELFF. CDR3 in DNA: TGTGCCAGCAGTTTAGTTGCAGGGTCCGGGGAGCTGTTTTTT.

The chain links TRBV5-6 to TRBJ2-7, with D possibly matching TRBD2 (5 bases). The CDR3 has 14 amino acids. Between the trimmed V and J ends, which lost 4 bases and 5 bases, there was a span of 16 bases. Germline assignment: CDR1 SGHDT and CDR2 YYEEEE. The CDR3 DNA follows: TGTGCCAGCAGCGAGGACTGGCTACGAGACGAGCAGTACTTC. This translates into CASSEDWLRDEQYF.

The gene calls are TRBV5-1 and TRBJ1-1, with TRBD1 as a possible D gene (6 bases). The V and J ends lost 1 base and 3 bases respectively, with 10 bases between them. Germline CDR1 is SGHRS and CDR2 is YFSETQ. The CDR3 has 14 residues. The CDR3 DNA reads TGCGCCAGCAGCTTGATGGGGGCTGACACTGAAGCTTTCTTT. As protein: CASSLMGADTEAFF.

DNA of the CDR3: TGTGCCAGCAGCCAACCCGCGACAGGAGGAATGGGTGGCTACACCTTC. Its translation is CASSQPATGGMGGYTF. This chain joins TRBV4-2 and TRBJ1-2; D possibly corresponds to TRBD1 (6 bases). Germline V lookup: CDR1 LGHNA, CDR2 YNFKEQ. CDR3 size: 16 residues. Trimming took 2 bases from V and 7 from J, leaving 20 bases between them.

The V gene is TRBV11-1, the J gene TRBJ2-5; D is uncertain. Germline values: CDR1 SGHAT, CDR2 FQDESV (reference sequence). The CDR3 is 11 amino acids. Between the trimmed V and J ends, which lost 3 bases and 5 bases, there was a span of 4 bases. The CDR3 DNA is TGTGCCAGCAGCTTCGAGGAGACCCAGTACTTC. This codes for CASSFEETQYF.

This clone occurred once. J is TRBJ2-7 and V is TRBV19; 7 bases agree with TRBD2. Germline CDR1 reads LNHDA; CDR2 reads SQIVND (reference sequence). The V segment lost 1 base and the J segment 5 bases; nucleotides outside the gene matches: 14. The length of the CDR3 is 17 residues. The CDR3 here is CASSIGGWTSGINEQYF. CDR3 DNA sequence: TGTGCCAGTAGTATAGGTGGTTGGACTAGTGGAATCAACGAGCAGTACTTC.

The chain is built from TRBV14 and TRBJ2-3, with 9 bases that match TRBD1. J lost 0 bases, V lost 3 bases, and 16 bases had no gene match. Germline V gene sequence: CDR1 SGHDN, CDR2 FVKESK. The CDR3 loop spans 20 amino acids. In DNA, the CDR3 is TGTGCCAGCAGCCACCTAACAGGGGGCGCGATTAGCGGGAGCACAGATACGCAGTATTTT. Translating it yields CASSHLTGGAISGSTDTQYF. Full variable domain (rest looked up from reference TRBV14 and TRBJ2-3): EAGVTQFPSHSVIEKGQTVTLRCDPISGHDNLYWYRRVMGKEIKFLLHFVKESKQDESGMPNNRFLAERTGGTYSTLKVQPAELEDSGVYFCASSHLTGGAISGSTDTQYFGPGTRLTVL.

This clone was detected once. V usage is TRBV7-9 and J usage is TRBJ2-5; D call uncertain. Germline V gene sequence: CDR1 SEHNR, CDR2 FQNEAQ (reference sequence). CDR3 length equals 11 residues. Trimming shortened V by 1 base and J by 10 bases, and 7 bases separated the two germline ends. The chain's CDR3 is CASSLEAGQYF. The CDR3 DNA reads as TGTGCCAGCAGCTTAGAGGCAGGCCAGTACTTC. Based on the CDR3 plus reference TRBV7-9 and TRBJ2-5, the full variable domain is DTGVSQNPRHKITKRGQNVTFRCDPISEHNRLYWYRQTLGQGPEFLTYFQNEAQLEKSRLLSDRFSAERPKGSFSTLEIQRTEQGDSAMYLCASSLEAGQYFGPGTRLLVL.

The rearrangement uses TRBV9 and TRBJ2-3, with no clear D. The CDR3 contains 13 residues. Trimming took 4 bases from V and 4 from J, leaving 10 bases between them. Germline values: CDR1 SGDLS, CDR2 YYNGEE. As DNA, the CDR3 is TGTGCCAGCAGCTCCCAGTCCGCAGATACGCAGTATTTT. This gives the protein CASSSQSADTQYF.

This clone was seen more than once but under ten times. For the CDR3, the DNA is TGTGCCAGTAGTACGGGACAAGAGGACTATGGCTACACCTTC. It is translated as CASSTGQEDYGYTF. The chain employs TRBV19 and TRBJ1-2; TRBD1 is a possible D gene (6 bases). CDR1 and CDR2 from the germline V gene are LNHDA and SQIVND (reference sequence). The CDR3 covers 14 residues. V lost 4 bases to trimming and J lost 3 bases, with 12 bases between them.

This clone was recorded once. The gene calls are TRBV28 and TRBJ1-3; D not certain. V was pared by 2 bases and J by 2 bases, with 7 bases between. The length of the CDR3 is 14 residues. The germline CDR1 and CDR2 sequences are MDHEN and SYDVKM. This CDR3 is CASSLVRAGNTIYF. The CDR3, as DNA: TGTGCCAGCAGTTTAGTGAGGGCTGGAAACACCATATATTTT.